One sample yielded the 20 T cell receptor beta chains listed below, sequenced in a study of cytomegalovirus exposure and HLA in healthy donors. TCRdb's table, derived via immunoSEQ multiplex PCR, lists solely in-frame clones and lacks some. The sample contains about 280,000 clones, 85% to 90% of which appear only once. The sample was PBMCs. Receptor source: a woman between 18 and 29 years old in good health and CMV-seronegative.

The chain joins TRBV10-3 to TRBJ2-3; the D gene is possibly TRBD2 (5 bases). Germline-derived CDR1 and CDR2 are ENHRY and SYGVKD. The CDR3 totals 14 residues. Trimming removed 7 bases from V and 1 base from J, with 12 bases in between. The CDR3 loop reads CAINPADRTDTQYF. The CDR3 DNA is TGTGCCATCAACCCAGCGGATCGCACAGATACGCAGTATTTT.

V usage is TRBV6-5 and J usage is TRBJ1-5; the match to TRBD1 covers 8 bases. The CDR3 spans 15 residues. Trimming took 2 bases from V and 6 from J; bases not matched to a gene: 6. Germline CDR1 reads MNHEY; CDR2 reads SVGAGI. CDR3 DNA sequence: TGTGCCAGCAGTTACACTAAGACAGGGGCTCAGCCCCAGCATTTT. Protein product: CASSYTKTGAQPQHF.

The chain recombines TRBV5-6 with TRBJ1-3; D uncertain. The CDR3 totals 17 residues. Deletions cut 4 bases from V and 1 base from J, with 18 bases between. Germline V lookup: CDR1 SGHDT, CDR2 YYEEEE. Here the CDR3 DNA reads TGTGCCAGCAGCGTTCGTTGGAGGGAGAGATCTGGAAACACCATATATTTT. Translating it yields CASSVRWRERSGNTIYF.

The rearrangement uses TRBV30 and TRBJ2-1; 7 bases are shared with TRBD2. Trimming at V came to 0 bases and at J to 5 bases, leaving 4 bases not matched to a gene. This CDR3 has 14 residues. The germline V gene has CDR1 GTSNPN and CDR2 SVGIG (reference sequence). The CDR3 sequence is CAWSVRRENNEQFF. In nucleotides, the CDR3 is TGTGCCTGGAGTGTAAGGCGGGAGAACAATGAGCAGTTCTTC. Together with reference TRBV30 and TRBJ2-1, the CDR3 gives the full variable domain: SQTIHQWPATLVQPVGSPLSLECTVEGTSNPNLYWYRQAAGRGLQLLFYSVGIGQISSEVPQNLSASRPQDRQFILSSKKLLLSDSGFYLCAWSVRRENNEQFFGPGTRLTVL.

This chain links TRBV19 with TRBJ2-7; D is unresolved. The V and J ends lost 5 bases and 3 bases respectively, with 17 bases between them. The germline CDR1 and CDR2 sequences are LNHDA and SQIVND (reference sequence). The CDR3 has 15 amino acids. DNA of the CDR3: TGTGCCAGTAGTCCCCTGCTCGGCGGAAACTACGAGCAGTACTTC. It translates to CASSPLLGGNYEQYF.

This clone was recorded once. The V gene is TRBV10-1, the J gene TRBJ2-3, with 13 bases fitting TRBD2. This CDR3 contains 16 residues. The germline V gene encodes CDR1 WNHNN and CDR2 SYGVQD (reference sequence). V shed 5 bases, J shed 4 bases, and the junction held 6 bases outside the gene matches. The CDR3 coding sequence is TGCGCCAGCAGTCGGACTAGCGGGAGTGGCGCAGATACGCAGTATTTT. Translating gives CASSRTSGSGADTQYF.

This chain uses TRBV15 with TRBJ1-2; D may be TRBD1 (5 bases). Trimming cost V 3 bases and J 0 bases, with 14 bases left between them. Germline values: CDR1 LNHNV, CDR2 YYDKDF (reference sequence). This CDR3 has 16 residues. CDR3 protein: CATSRRQMGPNYGYTF. In DNA, the CDR3 is TGTGCCACCAGCAGGAGACAGATGGGGCCTAACTATGGCTACACCTTC.

The chain employs TRBV5-1 and TRBJ1-5; TRBD1 aligns across 9 bases. V lost 4 bases and J lost 1; bases outside the gene matches: 3. This CDR3 contains 15 residues. CDR1 and CDR2 from the germline V gene are SGHRS and YFSETQ. CDR3 sequence reads: CASSVDRGSNQPQHF. The CDR3 nucleotides are TGCGCCAGCAGCGTGGACAGGGGAAGCAATCAGCCCCAGCATTTT.

This chain links TRBV7-2 with TRBJ2-1, with D tentatively TRBD1 (6 bases). CDR1 SGHTA and CDR2 FQGNSA come from the germline V gene. The V end was cut by 4 bases, the J end by 7 bases, with 14 bases between. The CDR3 is 14 amino acids. The CDR3 here is CASSSWAQGNEQFF. In DNA, the CDR3 is TGTGCCAGCAGCTCCTGGGCGCAGGGGAATGAGCAGTTCTTC.

This chain uses TRBV4-1 with TRBJ2-5; 7 bases match TRBD2. CDR3 length: 16 residues. Germline assignment: CDR1 MGHRA and CDR2 YSYEKL. Trimming at V came to 2 bases and at J to 1 base, leaving 7 bases not matched to a gene. CDR3 DNA: TGCGCCAGCAGCCAACTCGGGGGAGGGGCCCAAGAGACCCAGTACTTC. Translating gives CASSQLGGGAQETQYF.

The V gene is TRBV5-1, the J gene TRBJ1-3; tentative D call: TRBD1 (5 bases). V lost 0 bases, J lost 3 bases, and 13 bases lay in between. The CDR3 loop spans 16 amino acids. Looked up from germline, CDR1 is SGHRS and CDR2 is YFSETQ. The CDR3 loop reads CASSLVGAGYGNTIYF. The CDR3 DNA is TGCGCCAGCAGCTTGGTTGGGGCCGGCTATGGAAACACCATATATTTT.

This rearrangement joins TRBV9 to TRBJ2-3, with D unclear. This CDR3 has 15 residues. Trimming took off 0 bases at V and 0 bases at J, with 8 bases between the two ends. CDR1 and CDR2 (germline): SGDLS, YYNGEE. CDR3 nucleotide sequence: TGTGCCAGCAGCGTAGCCGAGACTAGCACAGATACGCAGTATTTT. This sequence encodes CASSVAETSTDTQYF. Filled out from reference TRBV9 and TRBJ2-3, the complete variable domain reads DSGVTQTPKHLITATGQRVTLRCSPRSGDLSVYWYQQSLDQGLQFLIQYYNGEERAKGNILERFSAQQFPDLHSELNLSSLELGDSALYFCASSVAETSTDTQYFGPGTRLTVL.

V and J are TRBV6-1 and TRBJ1-6, with D possibly matching TRBD1 (5 bases). The CDR3 is 15 residues long. CDR1 and CDR2 from the germline V gene are MNHNS and SASEGT. The V and J ends lost 4 bases and 10 bases respectively, with 17 bases between them. CDR3 bases: TGTGCCAGCAGTGTAGAACCAGGGCGGGGGTCACCCCTCCACTTT. It encodes CASSVEPGRGSPLHF.

The rearrangement joins TRBV7-3 to TRBJ2-3, with 8 bases aligning to TRBD1. Germline CDR1 reads SGHTA; CDR2 reads FQGTGA. The V and J ends lost 4 bases and 0 bases, in that order; junction bases with no gene match: 3. The CDR3 covers 15 residues. This CDR3 is CASSWTGTSTDTQYF. DNA of the CDR3: TGTGCCAGCAGCTGGACAGGGACTAGCACAGATACGCAGTATTTT. Full variable domain (missing parts from reference TRBV7-3 and TRBJ2-3): GAGVSQTPSNKVTEKGKYVELRCDPISGHTALYWYRQSLGQGPEFLIYFQGTGAADDSGLPNDRFFAVRPEGSVSTLKIQRTERGDSAVYLCASSWTGTSTDTQYFGPGTRLTVL.

The genes are TRBV25-1 and TRBJ2-5; 8 bases fit TRBD2. Trimming removed 4 bases from V and 5 bases from J; junction bases left unmatched: 9. In germline, CDR1 is MGHDK, CDR2 SYGVNS. The CDR3 covers 15 residues. The CDR3 protein is CASSVERELVETQYF. The CDR3 DNA is TGTGCCAGCAGTGTAGAGCGGGAGTTGGTGGAGACCCAGTACTTC.

The chain joins TRBV19 to TRBJ1-1; the D is unclear. Germline V gene data show CDR1 as LNHDA and CDR2 as SQIVND (reference sequence). The CDR3 is 12 amino acids. V was cut by 6 bases and J by 7 bases, with 12 bases left in between. In DNA, the CDR3 is TGTGCCAGTAGAAGAGAGGCGGGTGAAGCTTTCTTT. It specifies CASRREAGEAFF.

The chain carries TRBV28 and TRBJ2-1; no definite D call. The germline V and J ends were trimmed by 5 bases and 0 bases, with 8 bases remaining between them. The CDR3 is made up of 14 amino acids. Germline V gives CDR1 MDHEN, CDR2 SYDVKM. The CDR3 sequence: CASSLPLSYNEQFF. CDR3 nucleotide sequence: TGTGCCAGCAGTCTCCCCCTCTCCTACAATGAGCAGTTCTTC.

This clone was counted only a few times. J is TRBJ1-4 and V is TRBV5-4; TRBD1 might be the D (6 bases). The V end lost 4 bases, the J end lost 0 bases, and 10 bases lay between the germline ends. The V gene's germline CDR1 is SGHNT and CDR2 YYREEE (reference sequence). The CDR3 consists of 15 residues. The DNA for the CDR3 is TGTGCCAGCAGCCTAGGGGGAGCAACTAATGAAAAACTGTTTTTT. Translation: CASSLGGATNEKLFF.

The gene calls are TRBV19 and TRBJ1-5; possibly TRBD1 for D (5 bases). Germline values: CDR1 LNHDA, CDR2 SQIVND (reference sequence). The V end was cut by 2 bases, the J end by 1 base, with 18 bases between. This CDR3 is 18 amino acids long. Written as DNA, the CDR3 is TGTGCCAGTAGTATAACCCAGGGAGGGGTATACAGCAATCAGCCCCAGCATTTT. Its protein product is CASSITQGGVYSNQPQHF.

The chain joins TRBV5-1 to TRBJ1-1, with 8 bases fitting TRBD1. Germline lookup yields CDR1 SGHRS and CDR2 YFSETQ. Trimming took 0 bases from V and 5 from J; bases not matched to a gene: 12. This CDR3 is built from 17 residues. The DNA for the CDR3 is TGCGCCAGCAGCTTGGATCCTCAGGGGGCGCGGGAAACTGAAGCTTTCTTT. Amino acids: CASSLDPQGARETEAFF.